This TCR beta chain was profiled in a study of blood T cell repertoires in COVID-19. Note on this clone: In the same sample, other DNA sequences code for this CDR3.

The method was immunoSEQ multiplex PCR; TCRdb's version includes in-frame clones alone and lacks a portion of them. The sample has about 260,000 clones, about nine tenths seen once. Per the germline V gene, CDR1 is GTSNPN and CDR2 is SVGIG (reference sequence). The CDR3 loop spans 13 amino acids. Trimming cost V 3 bases and J 7 bases; bases outside gene matches: 1. This chain joins TRBV30 and TRBJ1-6; 9 nucleotides line up with TRBD1. The receptor was isolated from a woman in her twenties or thirties with COVID-19, enrolled during active disease. What was sequenced was peripheral blood. This CDR3 reads CAWRDRGNSPLHF. Here the CDR3 DNA reads TGTGCCTGGAGAGACAGGGGGAATTCACCCCTCCACTTT.